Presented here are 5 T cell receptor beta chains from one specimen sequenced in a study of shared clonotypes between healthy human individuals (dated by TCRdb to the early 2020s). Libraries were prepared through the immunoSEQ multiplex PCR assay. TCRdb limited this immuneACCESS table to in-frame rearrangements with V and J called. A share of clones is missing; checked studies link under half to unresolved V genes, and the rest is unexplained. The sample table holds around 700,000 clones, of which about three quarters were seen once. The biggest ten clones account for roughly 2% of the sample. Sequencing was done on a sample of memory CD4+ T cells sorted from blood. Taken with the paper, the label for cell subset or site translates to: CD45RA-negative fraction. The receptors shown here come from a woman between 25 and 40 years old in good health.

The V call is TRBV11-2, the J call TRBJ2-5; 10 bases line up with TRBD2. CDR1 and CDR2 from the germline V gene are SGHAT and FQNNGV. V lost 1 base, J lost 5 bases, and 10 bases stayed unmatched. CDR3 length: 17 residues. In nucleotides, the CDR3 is TGTGCCAGCAGCTTAGTCCGGAAAGCGGGAGGGTACGAGACCCAGTACTTC. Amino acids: CASSLVRKAGGYETQYF.

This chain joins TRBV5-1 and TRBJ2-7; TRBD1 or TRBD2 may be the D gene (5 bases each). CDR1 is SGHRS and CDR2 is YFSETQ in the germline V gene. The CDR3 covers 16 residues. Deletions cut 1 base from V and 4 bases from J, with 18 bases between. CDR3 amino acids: CASSLSYGDATYEQYF. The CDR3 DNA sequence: TGCGCCAGCAGCTTGTCATACGGGGACGCAACATACGAGCAGTACTTC.

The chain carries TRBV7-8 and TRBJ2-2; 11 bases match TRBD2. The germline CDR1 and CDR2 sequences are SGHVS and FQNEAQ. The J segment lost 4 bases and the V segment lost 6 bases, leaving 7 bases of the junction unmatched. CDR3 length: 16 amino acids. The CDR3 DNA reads TGTGCCAGCAGTTATGCGGGACTAGCGGCCACCGGGGAGCTGTTTTTT. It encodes CASSYAGLAATGELFF.

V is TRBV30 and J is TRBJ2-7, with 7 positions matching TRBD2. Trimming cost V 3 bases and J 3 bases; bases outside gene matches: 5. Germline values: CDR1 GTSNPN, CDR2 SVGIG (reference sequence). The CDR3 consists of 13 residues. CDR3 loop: CAWRNAGVYEQYF. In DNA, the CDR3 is TGTGCCTGGAGAAATGCGGGAGTCTACGAGCAGTACTTC.

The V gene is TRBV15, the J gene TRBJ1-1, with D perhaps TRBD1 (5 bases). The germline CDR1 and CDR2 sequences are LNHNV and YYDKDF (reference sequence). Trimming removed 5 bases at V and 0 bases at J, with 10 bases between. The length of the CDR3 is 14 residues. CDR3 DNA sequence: TGTGCCACCAGCGATCCGGGGGTGAACACTGAAGCTTTCTTT. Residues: CATSDPGVNTEAFF.